Below, 2 T cell receptor beta chains from the same sample are listed, as sequenced in a study of blood T cell repertoires in COVID-19. The data were produced by immunoSEQ multiplex PCR, yet TCRdb's version contains in-frame clones alone and is incomplete. Counted here are almost 95,000 clones, roughly 84% occurring once; the ten biggest clones make up approximately 6.5%. Source material: peripheral blood. All receptors come from a man in his sixties with acute or convalescent COVID-19.

This chain connects TRBV11-3 to TRBJ1-5; D remains ambiguous. The length of the CDR3 is 16 residues. CDR1 is SGHNT and CDR2 is YENEEA in the germline V gene. Trimming took off 4 bases at V and 4 bases at J, with 17 bases between the two ends. The CDR3 loop reads CASSSGLFLENQPQHF. The CDR3, as DNA: TGTGCCAGCAGCTCAGGCCTATTTTTGGAAAATCAGCCCCAGCATTTT.

In this sample, this clone turned up a few times. The genes are TRBV19 and TRBJ1-6; TRBD1 agrees at 8 bases. V was pared by 6 bases and J by 11 bases, with 12 bases of the junction left unmatched. The CDR3 extends over 15 amino acids. Looked up from germline, CDR1 is LNHDA and CDR2 is SQIVND (reference sequence). The CDR3 DNA is TGTGCCAGTAGACAGGACAGGGAGCCGCAGGCACCCCTCCACTTT. Translated, it gives CASRQDREPQAPLHF.